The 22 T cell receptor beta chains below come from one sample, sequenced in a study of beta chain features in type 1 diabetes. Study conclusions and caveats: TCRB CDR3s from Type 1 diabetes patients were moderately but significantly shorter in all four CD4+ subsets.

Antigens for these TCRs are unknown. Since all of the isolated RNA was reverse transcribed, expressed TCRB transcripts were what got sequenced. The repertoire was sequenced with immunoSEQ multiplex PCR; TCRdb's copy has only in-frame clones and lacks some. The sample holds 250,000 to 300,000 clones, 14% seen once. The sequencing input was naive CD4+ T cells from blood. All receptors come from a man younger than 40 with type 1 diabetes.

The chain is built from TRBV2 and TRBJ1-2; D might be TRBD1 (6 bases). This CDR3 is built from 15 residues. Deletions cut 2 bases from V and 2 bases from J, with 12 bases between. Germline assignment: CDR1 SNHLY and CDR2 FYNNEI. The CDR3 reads CASSERAGENYGYTF. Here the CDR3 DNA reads TGTGCCAGCAGTGAAAGGGCAGGGGAAAACTATGGCTACACCTTC.

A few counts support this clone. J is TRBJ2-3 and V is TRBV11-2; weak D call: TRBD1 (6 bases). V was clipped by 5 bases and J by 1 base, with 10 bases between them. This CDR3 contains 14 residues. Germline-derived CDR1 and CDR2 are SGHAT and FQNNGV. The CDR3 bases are TGTGCCAGCAGCATAGGACAGCGCACAGATACGCAGTATTTT. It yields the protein CASSIGQRTDTQYF.

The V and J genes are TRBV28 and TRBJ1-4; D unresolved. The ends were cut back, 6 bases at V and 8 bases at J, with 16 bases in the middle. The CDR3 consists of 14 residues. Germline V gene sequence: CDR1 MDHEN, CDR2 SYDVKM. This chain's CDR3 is CASSQAQTREKLFF. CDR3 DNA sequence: TGTGCCAGCAGCCAGGCCCAAACTCGGGAAAAACTGTTTTTT.

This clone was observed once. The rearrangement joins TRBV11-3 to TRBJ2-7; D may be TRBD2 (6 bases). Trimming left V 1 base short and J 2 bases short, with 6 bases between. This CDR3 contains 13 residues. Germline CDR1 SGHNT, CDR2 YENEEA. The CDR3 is CASSLGTTYEQYF. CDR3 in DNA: TGTGCCAGCAGCTTAGGGACTACCTACGAGCAGTACTTC.

For the CDR3, the DNA is TGTGCCAGCTCACCACGTGACGGGAGGTCCTACAATGAGCAGTTCTTC. Protein sequence: CASSPRDGRSYNEQFF. The gene calls are TRBV18 and TRBJ2-1, with 7 bases that match TRBD2. V lost 1 base and J lost 1; bases outside the gene matches: 4. CDR3 size: 16 residues. CDR1 and CDR2 (germline): KGHSH, LQKENI.

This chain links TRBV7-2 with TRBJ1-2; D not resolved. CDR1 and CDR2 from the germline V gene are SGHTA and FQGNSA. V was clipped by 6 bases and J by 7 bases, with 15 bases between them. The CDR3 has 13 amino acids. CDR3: CASSSVAGGGYTF. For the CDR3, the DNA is TGTGCCAGCAGTTCCGTCGCGGGTGGTGGCTACACCTTC.

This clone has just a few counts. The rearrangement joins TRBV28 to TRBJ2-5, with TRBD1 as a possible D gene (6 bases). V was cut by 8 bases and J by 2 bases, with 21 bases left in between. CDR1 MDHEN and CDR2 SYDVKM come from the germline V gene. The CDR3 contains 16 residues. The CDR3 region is CASYPLQGHGQETQYF. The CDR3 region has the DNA TGTGCCAGCTATCCTCTCCAGGGACATGGGCAAGAGACCCAGTACTTC.

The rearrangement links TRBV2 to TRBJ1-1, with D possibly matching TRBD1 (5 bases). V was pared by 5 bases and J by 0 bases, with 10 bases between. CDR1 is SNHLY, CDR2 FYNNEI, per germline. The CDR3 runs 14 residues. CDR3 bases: TGTGCCAGCAGTACACAGACAGTGAACACTGAAGCTTTCTTT. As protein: CASSTQTVNTEAFF. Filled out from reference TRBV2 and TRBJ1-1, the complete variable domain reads EPEVTQTPSHQVTQMGQEVILRCVPISNHLYFYWYRQILGQKVEFLVSFYNNEISEKSEIFDDQFSVERPDGSNFTLKIRSTKLEDSAMYFCASSTQTVNTEAFFGQGTRLTVV.

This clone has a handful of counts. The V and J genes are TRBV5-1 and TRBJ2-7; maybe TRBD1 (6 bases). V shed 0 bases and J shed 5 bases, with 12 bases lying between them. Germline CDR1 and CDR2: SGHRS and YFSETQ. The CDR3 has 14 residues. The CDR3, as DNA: TGCGCCAGCAGCTTGGGGCAGGGGTTCCACGAGCAGTACTTC. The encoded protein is CASSLGQGFHEQYF.

This CDR3 reads CSVVGGTANEKLFF. CDR3 nucleotides: TGCAGCGTTGTAGGGGGTACGGCTAATGAAAAACTGTTTTTT. The gene calls are TRBV29-1 and TRBJ1-4; D perhaps matches TRBD1 (6 bases). Germline assignment: CDR1 SQVTM and CDR2 ANQGSEA. Trimming left V 4 bases short and J 3 bases short, with 12 bases between. The CDR3 has 14 residues.

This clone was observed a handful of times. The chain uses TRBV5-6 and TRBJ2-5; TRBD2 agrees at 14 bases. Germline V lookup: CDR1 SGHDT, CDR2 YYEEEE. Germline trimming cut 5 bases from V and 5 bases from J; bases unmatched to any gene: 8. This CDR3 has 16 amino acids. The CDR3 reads CASSSGLAGARETQYF. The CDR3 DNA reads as TGTGCCAGCAGTTCGGGACTAGCGGGAGCCCGGGAGACCCAGTACTTC. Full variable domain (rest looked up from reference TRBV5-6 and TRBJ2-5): DAGVTQSPTHLIKTRGQQVTLRCSPKSGHDTVSWYQQALGQGPQFIFQYYEEEERQRGNFPDRFSGHQFPNYSSELNVNALLLGDSALYLCASSSGLAGARETQYFGPGTRLLVL.

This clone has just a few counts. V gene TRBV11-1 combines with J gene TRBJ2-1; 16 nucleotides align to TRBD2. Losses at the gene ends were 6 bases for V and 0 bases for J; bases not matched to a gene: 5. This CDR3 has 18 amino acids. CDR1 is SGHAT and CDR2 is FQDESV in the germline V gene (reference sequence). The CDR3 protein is CASRGTSGRESSYNEQFF. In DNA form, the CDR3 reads TGTGCCAGCAGAGGGACTAGCGGGAGGGAGAGCTCCTACAATGAGCAGTTCTTC.

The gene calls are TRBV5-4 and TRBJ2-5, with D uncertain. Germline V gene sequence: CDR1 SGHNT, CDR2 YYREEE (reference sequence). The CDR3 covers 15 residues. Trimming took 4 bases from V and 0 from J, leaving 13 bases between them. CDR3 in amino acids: CASSEFEAYQETQYF. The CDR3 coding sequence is TGTGCCAGCAGCGAGTTCGAGGCGTACCAAGAGACCCAGTACTTC.

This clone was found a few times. The CDR3 loop is CASRLPAAGSGANVLTF. The CDR3 DNA reads as TGTGCCAGCAGATTACCGGCCGCAGGGTCGGGGGCCAACGTCCTGACTTTC. The chain joins TRBV28 to TRBJ2-6; tentatively, D is TRBD1 (5 bases). Germline V CDR1 and CDR2: MDHEN, SYDVKM. The CDR3 has 17 amino acids. Trimming stripped 6 bases from V and 4 bases from J, with 19 bases between.

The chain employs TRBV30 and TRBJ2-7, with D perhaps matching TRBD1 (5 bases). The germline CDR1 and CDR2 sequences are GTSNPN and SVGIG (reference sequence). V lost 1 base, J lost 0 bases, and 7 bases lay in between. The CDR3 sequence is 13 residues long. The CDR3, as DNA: TGTGCCTGGAGTGAGGACAACTCCTACGAGCAGTACTTC. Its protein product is CAWSEDNSYEQYF.

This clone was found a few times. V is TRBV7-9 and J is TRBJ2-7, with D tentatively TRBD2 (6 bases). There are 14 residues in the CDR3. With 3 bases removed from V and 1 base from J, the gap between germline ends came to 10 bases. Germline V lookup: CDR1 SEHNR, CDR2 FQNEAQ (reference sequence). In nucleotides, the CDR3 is TGTGCCAGCAGCTTGGGGACTCGTTCCTACGAGCAGTACTTC. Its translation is CASSLGTRSYEQYF.

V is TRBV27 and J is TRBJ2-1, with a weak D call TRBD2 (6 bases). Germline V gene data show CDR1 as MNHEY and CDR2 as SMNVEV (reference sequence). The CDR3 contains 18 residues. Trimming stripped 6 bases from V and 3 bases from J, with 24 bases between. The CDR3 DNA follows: TGTGCCAGCAGCCAACCAACGTCGGTTAGCGGTAACTACAATGAGCAGTTCTTC. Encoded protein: CASSQPTSVSGNYNEQFF.

CDR3 in DNA: TGTGCCAGTAGTATCCAGGGTGACTATGGCTACACCTTC. This gives the protein CASSIQGDYGYTF. V is TRBV19 and J is TRBJ1-2, with a weak D call TRBD1 (5 bases). V lost 3 bases and J 3 bases, leaving 8 bases between the germline ends. Per germline, CDR1 LNHDA and CDR2 SQIVND (reference sequence). The CDR3 is 13 amino acids.

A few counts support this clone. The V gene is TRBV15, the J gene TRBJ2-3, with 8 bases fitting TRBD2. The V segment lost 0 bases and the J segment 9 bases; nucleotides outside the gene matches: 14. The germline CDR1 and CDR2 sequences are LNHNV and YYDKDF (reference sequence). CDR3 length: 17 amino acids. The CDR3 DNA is TGTGCCACCAGCAGAGATCTTACTAGCGGACTGGAAACCACGCAGTATTTT. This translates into CATSRDLTSGLETTQYF. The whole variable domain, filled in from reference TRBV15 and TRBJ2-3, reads DAMVIQNPRYQVTQFGKPVTLSCSQTLNHNVMYWYQQKSSQAPKLLFHYYDKDFNNEADTPDNFQSRRPNTSFCFLDIRSPGLGDTAMYLCATSRDLTSGLETTQYFGPGTRLTVL.

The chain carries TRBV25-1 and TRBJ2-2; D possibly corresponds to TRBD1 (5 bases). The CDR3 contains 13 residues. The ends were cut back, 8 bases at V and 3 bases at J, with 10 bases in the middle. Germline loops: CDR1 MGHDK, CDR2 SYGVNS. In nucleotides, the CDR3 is TGTGCCAGCCGGCAGGGTTACACCGGGGAGCTGTTTTTT. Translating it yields CASRQGYTGELFF.

The CDR3 bases are TGTGCCAGCAGCTCGGGACAGGGGGCTGGTGAGACCCAGTACTTC. This sequence encodes CASSSGQGAGETQYF. J is TRBJ2-5 and V is TRBV7-2; TRBD1 aligns across 12 bases. The CDR3 runs 15 residues. Losses at the gene ends were 4 bases for V and 5 bases for J; bases not matched to a gene: 5. Germline values: CDR1 SGHTA, CDR2 FQGNSA.

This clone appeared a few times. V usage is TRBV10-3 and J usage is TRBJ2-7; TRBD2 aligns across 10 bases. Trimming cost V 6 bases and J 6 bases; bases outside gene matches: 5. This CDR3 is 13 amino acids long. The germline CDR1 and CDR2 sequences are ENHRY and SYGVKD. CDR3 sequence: CAIREREGFEQYF. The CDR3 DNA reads TGTGCCATCAGAGAGCGGGAGGGCTTCGAGCAGTACTTC.